This T cell receptor (beta chain) is from a study of Ad26.COV2.S vaccination and SARS-CoV-2 variants. In the study overall: The study gave Ad26.COV2.S intramuscularly, once or twice 56 days apart. Study results and caveats: CD8+ and CD4+ T cells specific for spike reportedly responded with substantial breadth after vaccination.

Treatment defined: some 19 received Ad26.COV2.S at low or high dose, single or two shots; 5 received placebo; per-sample allocation not given. It was on day 63 after the first vaccine or placebo injection that samples were taken. Within Boston, the person who donated was an adult of 18-55 years. Vaccine was an Ad26 vector expressing Wuhan-strain SARS-CoV-2 spike. V dropped 1 base and J dropped 5; count of bases not matched to a gene: 2. Germline-derived CDR1 and CDR2 are MNHNS and SASEGT. The CDR3 consists of 14 residues. TCRdb's table, derived via immunoSEQ multiplex PCR, lists solely in-frame clones and lacks some. This table has some 340,000 clones, around 83% appearing once. With regard to this clone: Its antigen remains unidentified.

The chain has TRBV6-1 and TRBJ2-5; TRBD2 matches at 9 bases. This sequence was found in a person between 18 and 59 years old who received the Ad26.COV2.S COVID-19 vaccine or a placebo. This specimen was peripheral blood, taken in a trial of Ad26.COV2.S vaccine versus placebo. The CDR3 is CASSEVAGGETQYF. The CDR3 DNA reads TGTGCCAGCAGTGAAGTCGCGGGAGGGGAGACCCAGTACTTC.